This TCR beta chain appears in the sequencing data of a study of tumor and adjacent non-tumor tissue in lung cancer. Points from the study as a whole: Higher tumor TCR diversity was associated with shorter survival.

This CDR3 region has 14 residues. Trimming removed 11 bases at V and 4 bases at J, with 21 bases between. Germline V CDR1 and CDR2: MNHEY, SVGEGT. No cell sorting was done before RNA was extracted from the tissue. A modified ARM-PCR protocol with three rounds of nested PCR amplified TCRbeta. TCRdb re-analysed the multiplex PCR reads in MiXCR, keeping a single row per CDR3 protein. The sample yields about 110,000 distinct CDR3 sequences, about 75% seen once. To note about this clonotype: The antigen is unknown.

The sequence was obtained from a woman aged 55-69 years with non-small cell lung cancer. V gene TRBV6-2 or TRBV6-3 combines with J gene TRBJ2-7; D may be TRBD1 or TRBD2 (5 bases each). Sequenced material: lung tumor tissue. For the CDR3, the DNA is TGTGCCGGTAACAGAGGACGGGGACCTTACGAGCAGTACTTC. This codes for CAGNRGRGPYEQYF.